The 27 T cell receptor beta chains reported below all come from one sample, sequenced in a study of T cell responses to AZD1222 COVID-19 vaccine (dated by TCRdb to the early 2020s). Library preparation used the immunoSEQ multiplex PCR assay. TCRdb holds this immuneACCESS table with in-frame rearrangements only. Some clones are missing; in checked studies, unresolved V genes explain under half, and the rest has no known cause. A total of some 83,000 clones appear in this sample, around 89% of them only once. 5% to 6% of the sample belongs to the ten largest clones. Per the publication, the time point label means: about 28 days (+/-7) after the second vaccine dose. This material consisted of peripheral blood, taken 28 days after the second AZD1222 dose. The source is an adult who received the AZD1222 COVID-19 vaccine.

Only one count was recorded for this clone. This rearrangement joins TRBV18 to TRBJ1-4; D is unresolved. The CDR3 covers 15 residues. Trimming shortened V by 1 base and J by 7 bases, and 13 bases separated the two germline ends. From germline, CDR1 is KGHSH and CDR2 LQKENI. The CDR3 loop reads CASSPQGPSGEKLFF. The CDR3 DNA reads TGTGCCAGCTCACCACAAGGCCCGAGTGGTGAAAAACTGTTTTTT.

This clone was detected only once. This chain connects TRBV28 to TRBJ1-5; D possibly corresponds to TRBD1 (6 bases). The germline V and J ends were trimmed by 6 bases and 1 base, with 25 bases remaining between them. Germline CDR1 is MDHEN and CDR2 is SYDVKM. The CDR3 contains 19 residues. The CDR3 loop is CASRTRDRPWGLSNQPQHF. The CDR3 bases are TGTGCCAGCAGGACCAGAGACAGGCCATGGGGGTTGAGCAATCAGCCCCAGCATTTT.

V gene TRBV10-3 combines with J gene TRBJ1-1; D is perhaps TRBD1 (5 bases). V was shortened by 6 bases and J by 1 base, with 15 bases between the two germline ends. The length of the CDR3 is 15 residues. The germline V gene encodes CDR1 ENHRY and CDR2 SYGVKD. The CDR3: CAIRGESRANTEAFF. CDR3 bases: TGTGCCATCAGAGGGGAGTCCAGGGCGAACACTGAAGCTTTCTTT.

The chain links TRBV4-2 to TRBJ1-4; D call uncertain. V was pared by 0 bases and J by 3 bases, with 11 bases between. The length of the CDR3 is 16 residues. Germline V gene lookup returns CDR1 LGHNA and CDR2 YNFKEQ. The CDR3 DNA reads as TGTGCCAGCAGCCAAGAACCGGGGAAGGCTAATGAAAAACTGTTTTTT. Translated, it gives CASSQEPGKANEKLFF.

The J gene is TRBJ1-3, the V gene TRBV5-5; possibly TRBD1 for D (5 bases). Germline lookup yields CDR1 SGHKS and CDR2 YYEKEE (reference sequence). The CDR3 is 15 residues long. V was cut by 1 base and J by 8 bases, with 16 bases left in between. The CDR3 DNA reads as TGTGCCAGCAGCTTGACTCAGGGATTTCAATACACCATATATTTT. Amino acids: CASSLTQGFQYTIYF. Full variable domain (missing parts from reference TRBV5-5 and TRBJ1-3): DAGVTQSPTHLIKTRGQQVTLRCSPISGHKSVSWYQQVLGQGPQFIFQYYEKEERGRGNFPDRFSARQFPNYSSELNVNALLLGDSALYLCASSLTQGFQYTIYFGEGSWLTVV.

This chain connects TRBV4-1 to TRBJ1-1; 7 positions agree with TRBD1. The germline gives CDR1 MGHRA, CDR2 YSYEKL. The CDR3 length is 14 residues. V lost 4 bases to trimming and J lost 1 base; unmatched junction nucleotides: 3. The CDR3 protein is CASSRGTENTEAFF. DNA of the CDR3: TGCGCCAGCAGCCGAGGGACAGAGAACACTGAAGCTTTCTTT.

The V call is TRBV11-3, the J call TRBJ2-5, with TRBD2 matching over 8 bases. Per germline, CDR1 SGHNT and CDR2 YENEEA. The V segment lost 5 bases and the J segment 5 bases; nucleotides outside the gene matches: 13. The CDR3 is 16 amino acids. Here the CDR3 DNA reads TGTGCCAGCAGCCACCGGGGGGGGCCGTACGGGGAGACCCAGTACTTC. It encodes CASSHRGGPYGETQYF.

This clone has a single count. The CDR3 coding sequence is TGTGCCAGCCATGAGGAACGGACCTACAATGAGCAGTTCTTC. This encodes CASHEERTYNEQFF. The chain is built from TRBV5-8 and TRBJ2-1; unclear D gene. CDR3 length: 14 amino acids. Looked up from germline, CDR1 is SGHTS and CDR2 is YDEGEE. Trimming shortened V by 7 bases and J by 2 bases, and 13 bases separated the two germline ends.

The chain couples TRBV19 to TRBJ1-5; TRBD1 agrees at 8 bases. The CDR3 is 15 residues long. Germline V gene data show CDR1 as LNHDA and CDR2 as SQIVND (reference sequence). V shed 5 bases, J shed 6 bases, and the junction held 9 bases outside the gene matches. The CDR3: CASSGQGFLAQPQHF. DNA for the CDR3: TGTGCCAGTAGTGGACAGGGATTCTTGGCTCAGCCCCAGCATTTT.

The genes are TRBV4-1 and TRBJ2-7; 10 positions agree with TRBD2. The CDR3 runs to 16 residues. V trimming: 1 base; J trimming: 4 bases; junction bases outside the gene matches: 7. CDR1 is MGHRA and CDR2 is YSYEKL in the germline V gene. The CDR3 protein is CASSQAYSSGGYEQYF. The CDR3 coding sequence is TGCGCCAGCAGCCAAGCCTATTCTAGCGGGGGATACGAGCAGTACTTC.

Details on this clone: The junction departs from germline at one end; a sequencing error may be responsible. Here the CDR3 DNA reads TGTGCCAGCTCACCTGAGACTAGTTCCTCCGAGCAGTACTTC. Encoded protein: CASSPETSSSEQYF. V and J are TRBV18 and TRBJ2-7, with D possibly TRBD2 on 6 matching bases. Germline V gene sequence: CDR1 KGHSH, CDR2 LQKENI. The CDR3 length is 14 residues. Filled out from reference TRBV18 and TRBJ2-7, the complete variable domain reads NAGVMQNPRHLVRRRGQEARLRCSPMKGHSHVYWYRQLPEEGLKFMVYLQKENIIDESGMPKERFSAEFPKEGPSILRIQQVVRGDSAAYFCASSPETSSSEQYFGPGTRLTVT.

The rearrangement joins TRBV10-1 to TRBJ1-2, with D perhaps TRBD1 (6 bases). V shed 4 bases and J shed 8 bases, with 17 bases lying between them. Per germline, CDR1 WNHNN and CDR2 SYGVQD (reference sequence). The CDR3 totals 14 residues. The DNA of the CDR3 is TGCGCCAGCAGTGCGAGGGGACAATCCACGGGCTACACCTTC. This encodes CASSARGQSTGYTF.

The rearrangement uses TRBV10-3 and TRBJ1-2; D gene ambiguous. Germline V gene data show CDR1 as ENHRY and CDR2 as SYGVKD. The V and J ends lost 7 bases and 1 base respectively, with 13 bases between them. This CDR3 is built from 14 residues. The CDR3 DNA sequence: TGTGCCATCAAGGGAGGCGGGGATAACTATGGCTACACCTTC. Protein: CAIKGGGDNYGYTF.

J is TRBJ2-7 and V is TRBV3-1 (or the pseudogene TRBV3-2); D might be TRBD2 (6 bases). The CDR3 totals 15 residues. Germline CDR1 and CDR2: LGHDT and YNNKEL (reference sequence). Between the trimmed V and J ends, which lost 4 bases and 3 bases, there was a span of 16 bases. The CDR3, as DNA: TGTGCCAGCAGCCTGGGTAGGTGGGGACTCTACGAGCAGTACTTC. Its protein is CASSLGRWGLYEQYF.

The chain links TRBV2 to TRBJ2-3; 8 nucleotides line up with TRBD1. CDR1 and CDR2 from the germline V gene are SNHLY and FYNNEI. The CDR3 spans 15 residues. The junction had 9 bases not matched to a gene; V was cut back by 3 bases and J by 7 bases. The CDR3 DNA is TGTGCCAGCAGTGAGGGGCAGGGGGCTAAAAATACGCAGTATTTT. It specifies CASSEGQGAKNTQYF.

The gene calls are TRBV12-3 or TRBV12-4 and TRBJ1-2; possible D gene TRBD1, 5 bases. V lost 6 bases, J lost 4 bases, and 12 bases lay in between. The CDR3 runs to 13 residues. The CDR3 sequence is CASSPIQGYGYTF. CDR3 sequence (DNA): TGTGCCAGCAGCCCTATTCAGGGCTATGGCTACACCTTC.

The table lists this clone with a few counts. The chain employs TRBV5-5 and TRBJ2-1, with D unresolved. Trimming removed 2 bases from V and 0 bases from J, with 6 bases in between. The germline CDR1 and CDR2 sequences are SGHKS and YYEKEE (reference sequence). The CDR3 contains 14 residues. The CDR3 nucleotides read TGTGCCAGCAGCTTTGCCTACTCCTACAATGAGCAGTTCTTC. Amino acids: CASSFAYSYNEQFF. Full variable domain (rest looked up from reference TRBV5-5 and TRBJ2-1): DAGVTQSPTHLIKTRGQQVTLRCSPISGHKSVSWYQQVLGQGPQFIFQYYEKEERGRGNFPDRFSARQFPNYSSELNVNALLLGDSALYLCASSFAYSYNEQFFGPGTRLTVL.

This sequence joins TRBV10-2 and TRBJ2-1, with 7 positions matching TRBD2. The ends lost 6 bases at V and 7 bases at J; junction bases unmatched: 12. The CDR3 length is 15 residues. Germline CDR1 WSHSY, CDR2 SAAADI. CDR3 sequence reads: CASRTGTNPGNEQFF. The CDR3 DNA sequence: TGCGCCAGCAGAACCGGGACTAACCCTGGGAATGAGCAGTTCTTC.

This chain uses TRBV19 with TRBJ1-6; D gene uncertain. The V gene lost 5 bases and the J gene lost 1 base, with 12 bases spanning the gap. This CDR3 is 16 amino acids long. Germline V gene lookup returns CDR1 LNHDA and CDR2 SQIVND (reference sequence). The CDR3: CASSSLSRSYNSPLHF. CDR3 bases: TGTGCCAGTAGTTCTCTTTCAAGGTCCTATAATTCACCCCTCCACTTT.

The gene calls are TRBV30 and TRBJ2-7; the D is unclear. CDR1 and CDR2 (germline): GTSNPN, SVGIG (reference sequence). This CDR3 contains 14 residues. The V and J ends lost 4 bases and 2 bases respectively, with 15 bases between them. For the CDR3, the DNA is TGTGCCTGGAAAAGGATGAGATCCCCCTACGAGCAGTACTTC. It translates to CAWKRMRSPYEQYF. Combining the CDR3 with reference TRBV30 and TRBJ2-7 gives the whole variable domain SQTIHQWPATLVQPVGSPLSLECTVEGTSNPNLYWYRQAAGRGLQLLFYSVGIGQISSEVPQNLSASRPQDRQFILSSKKLLLSDSGFYLCAWKRMRSPYEQYFGPGTRLTVT.

The CDR3, as DNA: TGTGCCAGCAGTGACGACTCTGGGGCCAACGTCCTGACTTTC. This gives the protein CASSDDSGANVLTF. The J gene is TRBJ2-6, the V gene TRBV6-4; D is unclear. Germline CDR1 MRHNA, CDR2 SNTAGT. This CDR3 region has 14 residues. Trimming left V 2 bases short and J 0 bases short, with 2 bases between.

This clone was counted many times. The genes are TRBV5-1 and TRBJ1-3; D gene uncertain. The CDR3 extends over 12 amino acids. V shed 0 bases and J shed 4 bases, with 2 bases lying between them. The germline CDR1 and CDR2 sequences are SGHRS and YFSETQ. CDR3 in DNA: TGCGCCAGCAGCTTGGAAGGAAACACCATATATTTT. Its translation is CASSLEGNTIYF.

The chain employs TRBV7-2 and TRBJ1-5, with a weak D call TRBD1 (6 bases). V was trimmed by 5 bases and J by 2 bases, leaving 16 bases between them. In germline, CDR1 is SGHTA, CDR2 FQGNSA. CDR3 length: 16 amino acids. The CDR3 loop is CASSLRTAQRNQPQHF. Here the CDR3 DNA reads TGTGCCAGCAGCCTCCGGACAGCTCAGCGCAATCAGCCCCAGCATTTT.

The V gene is TRBV7-6, the J gene TRBJ1-2; 10 positions match TRBD1. The V segment lost 3 bases and the J segment 8 bases; nucleotides outside the gene matches: 15. This CDR3 comprises 17 residues. The V gene's germline CDR1 is SGHVS and CDR2 FNYEAQ. The CDR3 protein is CASSLGKPGQGLVGYTF. The CDR3 nucleotides read TGTGCCAGCAGCTTGGGCAAGCCGGGACAGGGGTTGGTCGGCTACACCTTC.

The genes are TRBV29-1 and TRBJ1-2, with 12 bases lining up with TRBD1. Trimming took 5 bases from V and 0 from J; bases not matched to a gene: 7. The CDR3 runs to 16 residues. Germline V lookup: CDR1 SQVTM, CDR2 ANQGSEA. The CDR3 protein is CSVRGQGADTNYGYTF. CDR3 sequence (DNA): TGCAGCGTTCGGGGACAGGGGGCGGATACTAACTATGGCTACACCTTC.

The CDR3: CASSSYSEETQYF. The CDR3 DNA follows: TGTGCCAGCAGTTCATACAGTGAAGAGACCCAGTACTTC. V is TRBV12-3 or TRBV12-4 and J is TRBJ2-5; D call uncertain. The CDR3 is 13 amino acids. The V and J ends lost 4 bases and 3 bases respectively, with 9 bases between them.

CDR3 in amino acids: CASSGGDRDYGYTF. CDR3 DNA sequence: TGTGCCAGCAGTGGCGGCGACAGGGACTATGGCTACACCTTC. The chain uses TRBV2 and TRBJ1-2, with 7 bases fitting TRBD1. Trimming removed 4 bases from V and 3 bases from J; junction bases left unmatched: 5. The CDR3 spans 14 residues. CDR1 SNHLY and CDR2 FYNNEI come from the germline V gene.